A single sample gave rise to the 6 T cell receptor beta chains below, sequenced in a study of blood T cells in healthy people across ages. Primers used in a second PCR of roughly 7 to 11 cycles were a sample-barcoded 5' primer and a J-beta primer mix. TCRdb analysed the 5' RACE reads with MiXCR anew, one entry per CDR3 protein. The sample has hundreds of thousands of distinct CDR3 sequences; around half are singletons. Material for sequencing was blood. The origin of the receptors is a man aged 80 or over in good health.

This clonotype was seen more than once but under ten times. This chain links TRBV2 with TRBJ2-1; D assignment may be TRBD1 or TRBD2 (5 bases each). With 7 bases removed from V and 12 bases from J, the gap between germline ends came to 25 bases. This CDR3 spans 15 amino acids. CDR1 and CDR2 (germline): SNHLY, FYNNEI. The CDR3 nucleotides are TGTGCCAGCACCCGAGCAGGGCTAGCAAGTCGGCGGCAGTTCTTC. It yields the protein CASTRAGLASRRQFF.

The V gene is TRBV10-3, the J gene TRBJ2-4, with TRBD2 matching 9 bases. The J call may be faulty, since TRBJ2-7 better matches the DNA end. Germline V CDR1 and CDR2: ENHRY, SYGVKD. The CDR3 has 14 residues. The CDR3 loop is CAISVGTSRYEQYF. The CDR3, as DNA: TGTGCCATCAGTGTGGGGACTAGCCGGTACGAGCAGTACTTC.

This clonotype was observed a few times. The V gene is TRBV2, the J gene TRBJ1-1, with D tentatively TRBD1 (6 bases). V shed 1 base and J shed 8 bases, with 8 bases lying between them. The CDR3 consists of 12 residues. The germline V gene encodes CDR1 SNHLY and CDR2 FYNNEI. In nucleotides, the CDR3 is TGTGCCAGCAGTGAAGGGGGGGCAGAAGCTTTCTTT. It codes for CASSEGGAEAFF.

This clonotype was detected a few times. The J gene is TRBJ2-3, the V gene TRBV7-8; maybe TRBD2 (5 bases). The CDR3 sequence is 14 residues long. V gave up 1 base and J gave up 8 bases, with 13 bases separating them. Looked up from germline, CDR1 is SGHVS and CDR2 is FQNEAQ. The CDR3 reads CASSLVRVSGTQYF. The CDR3 DNA reads as TGTGCCAGCAGCTTAGTTAGAGTGAGCGGTACGCAGTATTTT.

In this sample, this clonotype turned up many times. This CDR3 reads CASSQSGMTSGSYEQYF. The CDR3 nucleotides are TGCGCCAGCAGCCAATCGGGAATGACTAGCGGGAGCTACGAGCAGTACTTC. The chain combines TRBV4-1 with TRBJ2-7; TRBD2 agrees at 12 bases. From germline, CDR1 is MGHRA and CDR2 YSYEKL. The length of the CDR3 is 17 residues. The junction had 8 bases not matched to a gene; V was cut back by 2 bases and J by 3 bases.

This clonotype appeared many times. This chain joins TRBV7-3 and TRBJ2-1; weak D call: TRBD2 (6 bases). Germline lookup yields CDR1 SGHTA and CDR2 FQGTGA. The V end lost 8 bases, the J end lost 2 bases, and 10 bases lay between the germline ends. The CDR3 is 13 amino acids. This CDR3 is CASDRGTYNEQFF. As DNA, the CDR3 is TGTGCCAGCGATCGGGGGACCTACAATGAGCAGTTCTTC.